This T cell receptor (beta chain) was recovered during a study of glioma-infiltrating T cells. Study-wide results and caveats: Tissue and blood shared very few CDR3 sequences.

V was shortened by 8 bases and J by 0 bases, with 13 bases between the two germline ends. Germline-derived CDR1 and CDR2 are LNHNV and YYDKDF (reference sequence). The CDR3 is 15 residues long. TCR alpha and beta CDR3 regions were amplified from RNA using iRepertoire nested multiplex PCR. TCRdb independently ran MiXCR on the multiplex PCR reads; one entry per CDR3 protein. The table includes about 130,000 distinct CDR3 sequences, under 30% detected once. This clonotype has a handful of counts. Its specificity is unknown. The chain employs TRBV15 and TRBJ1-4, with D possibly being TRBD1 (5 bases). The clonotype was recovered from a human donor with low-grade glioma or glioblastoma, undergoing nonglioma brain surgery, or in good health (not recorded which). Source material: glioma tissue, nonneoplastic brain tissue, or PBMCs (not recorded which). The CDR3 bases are TGTGCCACCGGGGCAGGAAATGCAACTAATGAAAAACTGTTTTTT. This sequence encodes CATGAGNATNEKLFF. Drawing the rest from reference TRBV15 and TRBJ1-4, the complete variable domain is DAMVIQNPRYQVTQFGKPVTLSCSQTLNHNVMYWYQQKSSQAPKLLFHYYDKDFNNEADTPDNFQSRRPNTSFCFLDIRSPGLGDTAMYLCATGAGNATNEKLFFGSGTQLSVL.